The clone carrying this T cell receptor (beta chain) was seen a handful of times. The ends lost 3 bases at V and 8 bases at J; junction bases unmatched: 9. This CDR3 region has 14 residues. Germline values: CDR1 KGHSH, CDR2 LQKENI. This sample was taken from a study of T-cell reconstitution after alpha-beta-depleted transplantation in children. For TCRbeta, the library was prepared with unique molecular identifiers. TCRdb itself ran the PCR reads through MiXCR, one entry per CDR3 protein. The data contain more than 450,000 distinct CDR3 sequences, 15% to 20% of them seen just once; the ten biggest clones take up about 3.1%.

The chain carries TRBV18 and TRBJ1-2; 7 bases align to TRBD1. Sequenced here: PBMCs from the stem cell graft donor, sampled from the stem cell graft. The receptor was isolated from a human donor who donated a stem cell graft to a child with acute lymphoblastic leukemia. DNA for the CDR3: TGTGCCAGCTCACCGGCAGGGGGTATCGCCGGCTACACCTTC. Protein: CASSPAGGIAGYTF.